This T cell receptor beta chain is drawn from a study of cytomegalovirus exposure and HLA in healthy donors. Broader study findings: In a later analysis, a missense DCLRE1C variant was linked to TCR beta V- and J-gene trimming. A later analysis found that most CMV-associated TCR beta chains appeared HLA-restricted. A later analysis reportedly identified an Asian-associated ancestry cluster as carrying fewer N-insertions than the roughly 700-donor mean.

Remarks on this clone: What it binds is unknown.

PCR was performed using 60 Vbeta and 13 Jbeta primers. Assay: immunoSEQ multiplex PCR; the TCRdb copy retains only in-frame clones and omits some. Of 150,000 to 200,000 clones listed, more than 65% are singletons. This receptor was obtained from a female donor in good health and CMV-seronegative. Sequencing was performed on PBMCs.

CDR3 sequence (DNA): TGCGCCAGCAGCCTGACAGGGGAACGCACAGATACGCAGTATTTT. Protein sequence: CASSLTGERTDTQYF. The V call is TRBV5-1, the J call TRBJ2-3; 8 bases align to TRBD1. Germline V CDR1 and CDR2: SGHRS, YFSETQ. The CDR3 sequence is 15 residues long. Trimming at V came to 4 bases and at J to 1 base, leaving 5 bases not matched to a gene.